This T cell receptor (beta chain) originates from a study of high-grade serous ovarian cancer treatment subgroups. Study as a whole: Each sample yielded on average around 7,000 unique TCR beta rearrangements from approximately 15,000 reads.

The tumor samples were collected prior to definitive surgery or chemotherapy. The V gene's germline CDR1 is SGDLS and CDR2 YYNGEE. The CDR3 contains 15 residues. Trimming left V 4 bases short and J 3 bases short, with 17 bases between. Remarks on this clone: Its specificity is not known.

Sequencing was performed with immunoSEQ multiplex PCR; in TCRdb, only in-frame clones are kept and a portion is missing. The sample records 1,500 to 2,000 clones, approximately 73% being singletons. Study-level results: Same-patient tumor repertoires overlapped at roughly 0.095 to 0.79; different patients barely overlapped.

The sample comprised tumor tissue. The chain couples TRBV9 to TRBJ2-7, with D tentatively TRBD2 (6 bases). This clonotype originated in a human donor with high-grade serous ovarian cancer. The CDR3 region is CASSPSTGVFYEQYF. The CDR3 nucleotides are TGTGCCAGCAGCCCAAGTACGGGAGTATTCTACGAGCAGTACTTC. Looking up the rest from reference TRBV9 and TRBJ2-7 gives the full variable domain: DSGVTQTPKHLITATGQRVTLRCSPRSGDLSVYWYQQSLDQGLQFLIQYYNGEERAKGNILERFSAQQFPDLHSELNLSSLELGDSALYFCASSPSTGVFYEQYFGPGTRLTVT.